This T cell receptor beta chain is from a study of blood T cell repertoires in COVID-19. Study-level background: Samples of COVID-19 (acute and convalescent) were obtained from the United States, Italy and Spain.

The V gene's germline CDR1 is SEHNR and CDR2 FQNEAQ (reference sequence). CDR3 length: 17 amino acids. The V and J ends lost 5 bases and 4 bases, in that order; junction bases with no gene match: 14. Per the study methods: Cell counts per sample came from amplifying reference gene primers. The table came from immunoSEQ multiplex PCR; TCRdb's copy has only in-frame clones and leaves some out. V and J calls and clone size are those listed in that table; D and trimming were worked out from the DNA. The sample has 90,000 to 140,000 clones; around 81% are singletons. The sequenced sample was peripheral blood. The TCR was taken from a man older than 75 with acute or convalescent COVID-19. This chain connects TRBV7-9 to TRBJ1-1, with 9 bases identical to TRBD1. CDR3 loop: CASSARDRALSGTEAFF. The CDR3 DNA is TGTGCCAGCAGCGCCCGGGACAGGGCACTGTCGGGCACTGAAGCTTTCTTT. Using reference TRBV7-9 and TRBJ1-1 for the parts outside the CDR3, the full variable domain is DTGVSQNPRHKITKRGQNVTFRCDPISEHNRLYWYRQTLGQGPEFLTYFQNEAQLEKSRLLSDRFSAERPKGSFSTLEIQRTEQGDSAMYLCASSARDRALSGTEAFFGQGTRLTVV.